Listed here are 12 T cell receptor beta chains from one sample, sequenced in a study of cytomegalovirus exposure and HLA in healthy donors (dated by TCRdb to about 2017). Libraries were constructed by the immunoSEQ multiplex PCR assay. For the multiplex PCR, a mixture combining 60 forward primers for TCR Vbeta segments and 13 reverse primers for TCR Jbeta segments was used. TCRdb stores this immuneACCESS table with in-frame sequences only. Part of the clones is absent; in the studies checked, under half of the shortfall reflects unresolved V genes, and no reason is known for the rest. Here the sample has 200,000 to 250,000 clones; around 80% occur a single time. The ten largest account for less than 0.6% of the sample. Specimen: PBMCs. All receptors derive from a boy between 10 and 17 years old in good health and CMV-seronegative.

V and J are TRBV9 and TRBJ1-2; tentatively, D is TRBD1 (5 bases). V lost 3 bases, J lost 8 bases, and 14 bases lay in between. The CDR3 consists of 13 residues. Germline CDR1 and CDR2: SGDLS and YYNGEE. Here the CDR3 DNA reads TGTGCCAGCAGCGGTTGGTGGAGGGACGGCTACACCTTC. Translated: CASSGWWRDGYTF.

This clone was detected only a few times. V gene TRBV5-1 combines with J gene TRBJ2-3; D may be TRBD2 (6 bases). CDR3 length: 15 amino acids. Trimming removed 6 bases from V and 2 bases from J, with 16 bases in between. Germline values: CDR1 SGHRS, CDR2 YFSETQ. The CDR3 reads CASTRSGTYTDTQYF. The CDR3 DNA follows: TGCGCCAGCACCCGATCAGGGACTTACACAGATACGCAGTATTTT.

This chain connects TRBV7-8 to TRBJ2-5, with D tentatively TRBD2 (6 bases). Trimming cost V 0 bases and J 5 bases, with 13 bases left between them. The CDR3 extends over 15 amino acids. Germline CDR1 reads SGHVS; CDR2 reads FQNEAQ. The CDR3 DNA sequence: TGTGCCAGCAGCTTAGCGCGGGGCTCGGTGGAGACCCAGTACTTC. Translation gives CASSLARGSVETQYF.

This clone has just one count. V is TRBV7-8 and J is TRBJ2-3; possible D gene TRBD1, 6 bases. The CDR3 covers 17 residues. The ends were cut back, 4 bases at V and 0 bases at J, with 17 bases in the middle. In germline, CDR1 is SGHVS, CDR2 FQNEAQ. The CDR3 nucleotides read TGTGCCAGCAGCTACGATAAGGGGGAGAGAAGCACAGATACGCAGTATTTT. This encodes CASSYDKGERSTDTQYF. Using reference TRBV7-8 and TRBJ2-3 for the parts outside the CDR3, the full variable domain is GAGVSQSPRYKVAKRGQDVALRCDPISGHVSLFWYQQALGQGPEFLTYFQNEAQLDKSGLPSDRFFAERPEGSVSTLKIQRTQQEDSAVYLCASSYDKGERSTDTQYFGPGTRLTVL.

The chain recombines TRBV11-3 with TRBJ1-4, with D possibly matching TRBD1 (5 bases). V was clipped by 3 bases and J by 5 bases, with 10 bases between them. Looked up from germline, CDR1 is SGHNT and CDR2 is YENEEA. There are 14 residues in the CDR3. CDR3 protein: CASSLGGNNEKLFF. DNA for the CDR3: TGTGCCAGCAGCTTGGGGGGAAACAATGAAAAACTGTTTTTT.

The chain joins TRBV13 to TRBJ2-3; D is unclear. Per the germline V gene, CDR1 is PRHDT and CDR2 is FYEKMQ (reference sequence). The ends were cut back, 4 bases at V and 2 bases at J, with 7 bases in the middle. This CDR3 is built from 13 residues. CDR3 loop: CASSSLPTDTQYF. The CDR3 DNA reads as TGTGCCAGCAGCTCCCTACCCACAGATACGCAGTATTTT.

CDR3 in amino acids: CASSLGGGRNIQYF. DNA for the CDR3: TGTGCCAGCAGCTTAGGTGGAGGTCGAAACATTCAGTACTTC. The chain combines TRBV7-2 with TRBJ2-4; D might be TRBD2 (5 bases). CDR1 and CDR2 (germline): SGHTA, FQGNSA. V dropped 1 base and J dropped 6 bases, with 10 bases sitting between them. The CDR3 is 14 residues long.

The genes are TRBV2 and TRBJ1-1; no clear D gene. The CDR3 length is 9 residues. Germline-derived CDR1 and CDR2 are SNHLY and FYNNEI. V lost 3 bases, J lost 10 bases, and 3 bases lay in between. The CDR3: CASSERAFF. The CDR3 coding sequence is TGTGCCAGCAGTGAGAGAGCTTTCTTT.

The rearrangement joins TRBV5-1 to TRBJ1-5; unclear D gene. Germline V lookup: CDR1 SGHRS, CDR2 YFSETQ. Trimming took 4 bases from V and 4 from J, leaving 12 bases between them. The CDR3 loop spans 14 amino acids. The DNA of the CDR3 is TGCGCCAGCAGCCAAGATGCCGGGAATCAGCCCCAGCATTTT. Translated, it gives CASSQDAGNQPQHF.

The rearrangement joins TRBV18 to TRBJ2-7; 7 positions agree with TRBD1. Germline assignment: CDR1 KGHSH and CDR2 LQKENI. After removal of 6 bases from V and 2 bases from J, the junction contained 10 bases not matched to a gene. This CDR3 is 15 amino acids long. The CDR3 bases are TGTGCCAGCTCCCTGACCGGGACAGCAACCTACGAGCAGTACTTC. The encoded protein is CASSLTGTATYEQYF.

This chain uses TRBV7-2 with TRBJ1-1; 9 nucleotides match TRBD1. The CDR3 spans 14 residues. J was trimmed by 5 bases and V by 5 bases; bases with no gene match: 6. Germline values: CDR1 SGHTA, CDR2 FQGNSA. The CDR3 DNA sequence: TGTGCCAGCAGCATTCGGACAGGGGAGACTGAAGCTTTCTTT. As protein: CASSIRTGETEAFF.

This rearrangement joins TRBV5-1 to TRBJ2-7; 10 bases are shared with TRBD1. The junction had 3 bases not matched to a gene; V was cut back by 1 base and J by 5 bases. Germline V gives CDR1 SGHRS, CDR2 YFSETQ. The CDR3 is 14 residues long. The CDR3 sequence: CASSLRDRGHEQYF. The CDR3 nucleotides read TGCGCCAGCAGCTTGAGGGACAGGGGACACGAGCAGTACTTC.